One and the same sample provided the 10 T cell receptor beta chains below, sequenced in a study of T-cell reconstitution after alpha-beta-depleted transplantation in children. Preparation of the TCRbeta library used unique molecular identifiers. Each CDR3 protein is one row after TCRdb ran MiXCR on the PCR reads. The repertoire holds 190,000 or so distinct CDR3 sequences, with less than 8% as singletons. Here the sequenced sample was PBMCs from the stem cell graft donor, taken from the stem cell graft. Receptor source: a human donor who donated a stem cell graft to a child with Wiskott-Aldrich syndrome.

This clonotype has a count of ten or more. V and J are TRBV20-1 and TRBJ2-7; possible D gene TRBD2, 6 bases. The V gene's germline CDR1 is DFQATT and CDR2 SNEGSKA (reference sequence). The CDR3 has 13 residues. The ends were cut back, 7 bases at V and 3 bases at J, with 16 bases in the middle. CDR3 residues: CSGAGTGFYEQYF. The CDR3 DNA reads TGCAGTGGGGCCGGGACTGGCTTCTACGAGCAGTACTTC.

This clonotype was found a few times. In DNA form, the CDR3 reads TGTGCCAGCAGCTTATCGTCCGTGTCTGGGAAACTCTCTGGAAACACCATATATTTT. Translated: CASSLSSVSGKLSGNTIYF. The chain couples TRBV7-6 to TRBJ1-3; D ambiguous. Trimming shortened V by 2 bases and J by 0 bases, and 20 bases separated the two germline ends. Germline V CDR1 and CDR2: SGHVS, FNYEAQ. This CDR3 is built from 19 residues.

This clonotype was found many times. The rearrangement joins TRBV5-1 to TRBJ2-2; D not resolved. The germline CDR1 and CDR2 sequences are SGHRS and YFSETQ. The germline V and J ends were trimmed by 5 bases and 0 bases, with 8 bases remaining between them. The CDR3 sequence is 14 residues long. The CDR3 bases are TGCGCCAGCAGTTCCGGCCCGAACACCGGGGAGCTGTTTTTT. Translated, it gives CASSSGPNTGELFF.

The table lists this clonotype with many counts. The rearrangement joins TRBV5-5 to TRBJ2-1; TRBD2 agrees at 8 bases. Germline trimming cut 3 bases from V and 2 bases from J; bases unmatched to any gene: 4. Germline V gene data show CDR1 as SGHKS and CDR2 as YYEKEE (reference sequence). CDR3 length: 15 residues. This CDR3 is CASSSRGGTYNEQFF. The CDR3 coding sequence is TGTGCCAGCAGCTCCCGGGGGGGGACCTACAATGAGCAGTTCTTC.

This clonotype was detected many times. V and J are TRBV24-1 and TRBJ2-2; D unclear. Trimming removed 2 bases at V and 2 bases at J, with 5 bases between. Germline CDR1 reads KGHDR; CDR2 reads SFDVKD. This CDR3 is 14 amino acids long. CDR3 protein: CATSDYVNTGELFF. The CDR3 region has the DNA TGTGCCACCAGTGATTATGTCAACACCGGGGAGCTGTTTTTT.

This clonotype was counted ten times or more. The chain recombines TRBV5-1 with TRBJ2-1, with TRBD1 matching 10 bases. V was pared by 4 bases and J by 4 bases, with 8 bases of the junction left unmatched. This CDR3 region has 16 residues. Germline V gene sequence: CDR1 SGHRS, CDR2 YFSETQ. CDR3 sequence reads: CASSTTGGGQYNEQFF. The CDR3 DNA reads as TGCGCCAGCAGCACGACAGGGGGCGGGCAGTACAATGAGCAGTTCTTC.

This clonotype was seen a handful of times. The chain employs TRBV27 and TRBJ1-2; TRBD1 agrees at 7 bases. The V and J ends lost 6 bases and 4 bases, in that order; junction bases with no gene match: 11. This CDR3 is 15 amino acids long. CDR1 is MNHEY, CDR2 SMNVEV, per germline (reference sequence). The CDR3, as DNA: TGTGCCAGCAGGGAGGTCGGACAGGACCTCTATGGCTACACCTTC. Protein sequence: CASREVGQDLYGYTF.

This clonotype was recorded at least ten times. The rearrangement joins TRBV6-5 to TRBJ1-5; D uncertain. Germline loops: CDR1 MNHEY, CDR2 SVGAGI. The V end was cut by 0 bases, the J end by 11 bases, with 11 bases between. The CDR3 consists of 13 residues. DNA of the CDR3: TGTGCCAGCAGTTACTCGAAGTTATCAGCCCAGCATTTT. This sequence encodes CASSYSKLSAQHF.

This clonotype was recorded at least ten times. The chain uses TRBV15 and TRBJ1-4; possible D gene TRBD1, 5 bases. CDR3 size: 16 residues. CDR1 LNHNV and CDR2 YYDKDF come from the germline V gene (reference sequence). Deletions cut 5 bases from V and 3 bases from J, with 16 bases between. The CDR3 is CATSHLKGMANEKLFF. The CDR3 nucleotides are TGTGCCACCAGCCACCTAAAGGGGATGGCTAATGAAAAACTGTTTTTT.

The genes are TRBV7-8 and TRBJ1-2, with D perhaps TRBD1 (5 bases). The germline V and J ends were trimmed by 5 bases and 0 bases, with 16 bases remaining between them. CDR3 size: 16 residues. CDR1 and CDR2 (germline): SGHVS, FQNEAQ. The CDR3 sequence: CASSPSGTEPNYGYTF. The CDR3 region has the DNA TGTGCCAGCAGCCCCTCAGGGACGGAACCTAACTATGGCTACACCTTC.